Here is one TCR beta chain with its context. This clone's antigen is unknown. No qualities accompany the bases; no much larger clone lies one base away. The CDR3 covers 15 residues, taking in both the cysteine and the phenylalanine. Just CDR3 DNA is preserved here, 45 bases in frame from base 1. Trimmed from V: 5 bases; trimmed from J: 3 bases; junction bases lacking a gene match: 9. The germline V gene specifies SGHTA as CDR1 and FQGNSA as CDR2. The sample belongs to a study of T cell changes during pregnancy in multiple sclerosis (dated by TCRdb to between 2018 and 2021). Context from the whole study: Changes in the T cell repertoire over the course of pregnancy were examined in this study in women with multiple sclerosis.

Library prep was done by the immunoSEQ multiplex PCR assay. TCRdb's version of the immuneACCESS table is confined to in-frame rearrangements and falls short of the full clone set. An unresolved V gene accounts for under half of the shortfall where checked; the remainder is of unknown origin. A total of roughly 69,000 clones appear in this sample, 90% to 95% of them only once. The ten largest account for over 0.25% of the sample. This receptor was obtained from a female donor in good health, enrolled as a control in a pregnancy study. The sample in question was CD4+ T cells from peripheral blood mononuclear cells, obtained in the third trimester of pregnancy. The receptor chain draws on TRBV7-2 and TRBJ1-2; TRBD1 agrees with 7 junctional bases. The CDR3 has the sequence CASSPQTGVDYGYTF. The DNA sequence is given as TGTGCCAGCAGCCCGCAAACAGGGGTTGACTATGGCTACACCTTC. This CDR3, with the reference TRBV7-2 and TRBJ1-2 proteins standing in past its ends, gives the full variable domain GAGVSQSPSNKVTEKGKDVELRCDPISGHTALYWYRQSLGQGLEFLIYFQGNSAPDKSGLPSDRFSAERTGGSVSTLTIQRTQQEDSAVYLCASSPQTGVDYGYTFGSGTRLTVV.